This T cell receptor (beta chain) emerged from a study of shared clonotypes between healthy human individuals. Study-wide results and limits: At large depth, rarefaction still showed sorted-subset sequencing to be incomplete.

Trimming at V came to 5 bases and at J to 5 bases, leaving 8 bases not matched to a gene. Germline lookup yields CDR1 SGHVS and CDR2 FNYEAQ. This CDR3 is 17 amino acids long. This clone was detected ten times or more. Its matching antigen is unknown. Libraries were prepared by immunoSEQ multiplex PCR; TCRdb keeps only in-frame clonotypes and omits some of them. This repertoire shows about 1.1 million clones, more than 75% found once; its top ten account for 0.4% to 0.55%. The clonotype comes from a man younger than 35 in good health. Some clones in this sample may be carry-over from other donors' samples. The genes are TRBV7-6 and TRBJ2-2, with 13 bases fitting TRBD2. The sequenced sample consisted of memory CD4+ T cells from PBMCs. As for subset: CD45RA-negative fraction. The CDR3 region is CASSGVGTSGTTGELFF. The CDR3 DNA is TGTGCCAGCAGCGGAGTAGGGACTAGCGGGACAACCGGGGAGCTGTTTTTT. Full variable domain (rest looked up from reference TRBV7-6 and TRBJ2-2): GAGVSQSPRYKVTKRGQDVALRCDPISGHVSLYWYRQALGQGPEFLTYFNYEAQQDKSGLPNDRFSAERPEGSISTLTIQRTEQRDSAMYRCASSGVGTSGTTGELFFGEGSRLTVL.